The 30 T cell receptor beta chains in this list originate from one sample, sequenced in a study of T cells after yellow fever vaccination. From the 5' RACE reads, TCRdb called clonotypes with MiXCR, one entry per CDR3 protein. Among about 200,000 distinct CDR3 sequences, 3% to 4% were seen once, and the ten largest hold around 3.2%. The sample consisted of CD4+ T cells sorted from PBMCs, taken 10 days after the yellow fever booster vaccination. The receptors derive from a man in his late teens or twenties who received the YFV17D yellow fever vaccine.

This clonotype was recorded at least ten times. In DNA, the CDR3 is TGCAGTGCTAGACCTCCGGACAGGGAGGGTCAGCCCCAGCATTTT. Protein product: CSARPPDREGQPQHF. The chain links TRBV20-1 to TRBJ1-5; 8 bases align to TRBD1. V shed 2 bases, J shed 6 bases, and the junction held 9 bases outside the gene matches. The CDR3 loop spans 15 amino acids. Per the germline V gene, CDR1 is DFQATT and CDR2 is SNEGSKA (reference sequence).

This clonotype was seen at least ten times. The chain uses TRBV10-3 and TRBJ1-6, with unresolved D. Germline V gene lookup returns CDR1 ENHRY and CDR2 SYGVKD. The CDR3 runs 15 residues. V lost 2 bases, J lost 12 bases, and 17 bases lay in between. The CDR3 DNA sequence: TGTGCCATCAGTGAGAGTGGAACCTCCGAGAGACCCCTCCACTTT. Translated: CAISESGTSERPLHF.

This clonotype was counted only a few times. The gene calls are TRBV20-1 and TRBJ2-6; no clear D. Germline V gene data show CDR1 as DFQATT and CDR2 as SNEGSKA (reference sequence). V lost 1 base and J lost 1, with 5 bases in between. The CDR3 has 14 amino acids. This CDR3 reads CSARAESGANVLTF. CDR3 DNA sequence: TGCAGTGCTAGAGCAGAGTCTGGGGCCAACGTCCTGACTTTC.

This clonotype was seen more than once but under ten times. V is TRBV7-2 and J is TRBJ1-4; maybe TRBD1 (6 bases). CDR3 length: 14 residues. Germline lookup yields CDR1 SGHTA and CDR2 FQGNSA. The V end lost 1 base, the J end lost 8 bases, and 11 bases lay between the germline ends. In DNA form, the CDR3 reads TGTGCCAGCAGCTTAGAACAGGGAAGAGAAAAACTGTTTTTT. Translated, it gives CASSLEQGREKLFF.

The table lists this clonotype with many counts. The chain has TRBV21-1 and TRBJ2-5; TRBD2 was called by the table and not checked on the DNA. TRBV21-1 is a pseudogene. The CDR3 sequence is 18 residues long. The CDR3 spells CASSKVGFLAGNQETQYF. CDR3 DNA sequence: TGTGCCAGCAGCAAAGTTGGGTTCCTAGCGGGGAACCAAGAGACCCAGTACTTC.

This clonotype has a count of ten or more. The chain combines TRBV20-1 with TRBJ2-3, with a possible D match to TRBD2 (5 bases). The CDR3 sequence is 14 residues long. V was pared by 3 bases and J by 3 bases, with 13 bases between. Germline V gene sequence: CDR1 DFQATT, CDR2 SNEGSKA (reference sequence). This chain's CDR3 is CSASEGSTTDTQYF. CDR3 bases: TGCAGTGCTAGTGAGGGAAGCACGACAGATACGCAGTATTTT.

This clonotype was recorded many times. The chain carries TRBV4-3 and TRBJ2-3, with D perhaps matching TRBD2 (6 bases). This CDR3 spans 15 amino acids. Trimming pared 6 bases from V and 5 bases from J, leaving 18 bases between. Germline lookup yields CDR1 LGHNA and CDR2 YSLEER. CDR3: CASRLLGGAEDTQYF. CDR3 nucleotide sequence: TGCGCCAGCAGATTGCTAGGCGGGGCGGAAGATACGCAGTATTTT.

The V gene is TRBV6-1, the J gene TRBJ2-7; 7 bases align to TRBD1. The germline V gene has CDR1 MNHNS and CDR2 SASEGT. V trimming: 8 bases; J trimming: 2 bases; junction bases outside the gene matches: 3. This CDR3 has 12 amino acids. This CDR3 reads CASGTEAYEQYV. The CDR3 DNA reads TGTGCCAGCGGGACAGAGGCCTACGAGCAGTACGTC.

V usage is TRBV20-1 and J usage is TRBJ2-7; D is perhaps TRBD2 (5 bases). This CDR3 has 12 residues. V was trimmed by 3 bases and J by 5 bases, leaving 11 bases between them. Germline lookup yields CDR1 DFQATT and CDR2 SNEGSKA (reference sequence). The CDR3 DNA reads TGCAGTGCTAGCCGGGATCCCCACGAGCAGTACTTC. Translating it yields CSASRDPHEQYF.

The sample holds many counts of this clonotype. This chain connects TRBV20-1 to TRBJ2-3, with 9 bases matching TRBD2. CDR3 size: 16 residues. The germline gives CDR1 DFQATT, CDR2 SNEGSKA (reference sequence). V trimming: 7 bases; J trimming: 2 bases; junction bases outside the gene matches: 13. The CDR3 spells CSVIPHSGGITDTQYF. CDR3 nucleotides: TGCAGTGTTATACCTCACAGCGGGGGGATCACAGATACGCAGTATTTT.

This clonotype has a count of ten or more. CDR3 sequence: CASSQETVLAKNIQYF. The DNA of the CDR3 is TGCGCCAGCAGCCAAGAAACGGTCTTAGCCAAAAACATTCAGTACTTC. The chain uses TRBV4-3 and TRBJ2-4; D is ambiguous. Trimming left V 0 bases short and J 0 bases short, with 9 bases between. There are 16 residues in the CDR3. CDR1 is LGHNA, CDR2 YSLEER, per germline.

This chain uses TRBV11-3 with TRBJ2-5; 9 positions agree with TRBD2. From germline, CDR1 is SGHNT and CDR2 YENEEA. CDR3 size: 16 residues. V shed 2 bases and J 5 bases; nucleotides not matched to a gene: 9. Here the CDR3 reads CASSLRSGRSGETQYF. The CDR3 DNA reads as TGTGCCAGCAGCTTAAGGAGCGGGAGGAGCGGGGAGACCCAGTACTTC. Complete variable domain (other parts from reference TRBV11-3 and TRBJ2-5): EAGVVQSPRYKIIEKKQPVAFWCNPISGHNTLYWYLQNLGQGPELLIRYENEEAVDDSQLPKDRFSAERLKGVDSTLKIQPAELGDSAVYLCASSLRSGRSGETQYFGPGTRLLVL.

The V gene is TRBV7-2, the J gene TRBJ2-5; 13 bases fit TRBD2. This CDR3 is 18 amino acids long. Germline V gene sequence: CDR1 SGHTA, CDR2 FQGNSA. The ends lost 5 bases at V and 0 bases at J; junction bases unmatched: 9. The DNA of the CDR3 is TGTGCCAGCAGCCCCCCTCCCGGGACTAGCGGGGACCAAGAGACCCAGTACTTC. Its translation: CASSPPPGTSGDQETQYF.

This clonotype was found many times. The chain combines TRBV5-1 with TRBJ2-5, with 7 bases identical to TRBD2. The length of the CDR3 is 16 residues. The V and J ends lost 0 bases and 2 bases, in that order; junction bases with no gene match: 7. Germline loops: CDR1 SGHRS, CDR2 YFSETQ. CDR3 bases: TGCGCCAGCAGCTTGGATCTAGCGGCGCCACAAGAGACCCAGTACTTC. Protein sequence: CASSLDLAAPQETQYF.

V and J are TRBV5-4 and TRBJ1-5, with D possibly being TRBD1 (6 bases). This CDR3 contains 17 residues. The ends were cut back, 4 bases at V and 3 bases at J, with 20 bases in the middle. Germline lookup yields CDR1 SGHNT and CDR2 YYREEE (reference sequence). The CDR3: CASSLFQGNGVNQPQHF. The DNA for the CDR3 is TGTGCCAGCAGCCTATTCCAGGGGAACGGGGTCAATCAGCCCCAGCATTTT.

This clonotype was counted a few times. The chain couples TRBV7-2 to TRBJ2-7, with TRBD1 as a possible D gene (6 bases). The length of the CDR3 is 12 residues. The V end lost 4 bases, the J end lost 7 bases, and 11 bases lay between the germline ends. Looked up from germline, CDR1 is SGHTA and CDR2 is FQGNSA. CDR3 sequence: CASSSGGQEQYF. The CDR3 DNA sequence: TGTGCCAGCAGCTCAGGAGGACAGGAGCAGTACTTC.

This chain connects TRBV27 to TRBJ2-2; D is ambiguous. This CDR3 is 18 amino acids long. V lost 5 bases and J lost 3, with 22 bases in between. Germline V gene sequence: CDR1 MNHEY, CDR2 SMNVEV (reference sequence). CDR3 region: CASSRFLYGYQDTGELFF. For the CDR3, the DNA is TGTGCCAGCAGTCGATTCCTCTATGGCTATCAGGACACCGGGGAGCTGTTTTTT.

This clonotype was counted ten times or more. The J gene is TRBJ2-1, the V gene TRBV27; D not certain. Trimming shortened V by 2 bases and J by 8 bases, and 16 bases separated the two germline ends. CDR1 and CDR2 (germline): MNHEY, SMNVEV (reference sequence). The length of the CDR3 is 15 residues. CDR3 coding DNA: TGTGCCAGCAGTTTAGGGTGGGCCAGAAAGGATGAGCAGTTCTTC. It is translated as CASSLGWARKDEQFF.

This clonotype appeared a few times. Mismatch with germline at one junction end may stem from a read error. This sequence joins TRBV20-1 and TRBJ1-1; D is possibly TRBD1 (6 bases). The germline V gene encodes CDR1 DFQATT and CDR2 SNEGSKA (reference sequence). This CDR3 has 13 residues. The CDR3 DNA reads TGCAGTGCCAGAGGGGGGGGGAGCACTGAAGCTTTCTTT. It specifies CSARGGGSTEAFF.

At least ten counts were recorded for this clonotype. At one end, the junction sequence differs from germline, possibly due to a read error. The chain is built from TRBV5-1 and TRBJ2-5, with 10 nucleotides matching TRBD1. Per germline, CDR1 SGHRS and CDR2 YFSETQ. The CDR3 sequence is 13 residues long. The CDR3 spells CASSLLPSDRGNF. CDR3 DNA: TGCGCCAGCAGCTTGCTTCCCTCGGACAGGGGGAACTTC.

The chain couples TRBV6-5 to TRBJ1-1; no reliable D call. Per the germline V gene, CDR1 is MNHEY and CDR2 is SVGAGI. The CDR3 sequence is 14 residues long. Trimming removed 6 bases at V and 1 base at J, with 12 bases between. This CDR3 is CASSQPGKNTEAFF. As DNA, the CDR3 is TGTGCCAGCAGCCAACCCGGGAAGAACACTGAAGCTTTCTTT.

The table lists this clonotype with many counts. The chain recombines TRBV29-1 with TRBJ2-3, with D unresolved. Germline assignment: CDR1 SQVTM and CDR2 ANQGSEA. The CDR3 extends over 15 amino acids. Trimming removed 1 base from V and 1 base from J, with 12 bases in between. The CDR3 region is CSVEGAGAGTDTQYF. The CDR3 region has the DNA TGCAGCGTTGAAGGGGCAGGCGCGGGCACAGATACGCAGTATTTT.

This clonotype was observed many times. The J gene is TRBJ2-5, the V gene TRBV5-1; 8 positions match TRBD1. Germline loops: CDR1 SGHRS, CDR2 YFSETQ. Unmatched junction bases numbered 5, after V lost 4 bases and J lost 3 bases. CDR3 size: 14 residues. The CDR3 region is CASSGGQVEETQYF. CDR3 DNA: TGCGCCAGCAGCGGGGGACAGGTGGAAGAGACCCAGTACTTC.

This clonotype was observed at least ten times. The chain couples TRBV20-1 to TRBJ1-6; D may be TRBD1 (5 bases). CDR3 length equals 14 residues. Germline V gives CDR1 DFQATT, CDR2 SNEGSKA (reference sequence). V shed 5 bases and J shed 9 bases, with 17 bases lying between them. CDR3 protein: CSADGGGTGSPLHF. The CDR3 region has the DNA TGCAGTGCTGATGGTGGGGGTACCGGTTCACCCCTCCACTTT.

This clonotype turned up a few times. This chain links TRBV6-5 with TRBJ2-7, with 8 nucleotides matching TRBD1. With V trimmed by 6 bases and J by 2 bases, 6 bases remained unmatched. From germline, CDR1 is MNHEY and CDR2 SVGAGI. The CDR3 totals 14 residues. For the CDR3, the DNA is TGTGCCAGCAGGACAGGGGTAACTACCTACGAGCAGTACTTC. Its translation: CASRTGVTTYEQYF.

This clonotype was seen many times. The chain carries TRBV6-1 and TRBJ1-5; D remains ambiguous. This CDR3 region has 14 residues. The germline V gene encodes CDR1 MNHNS and CDR2 SASEGT. V dropped 1 base and J dropped 4 bases, with 8 bases sitting between them. The CDR3 protein is CASSEGLGNQPQHF. CDR3 sequence (DNA): TGTGCCAGCAGTGAAGGGCTAGGTAATCAGCCCCAGCATTTT.

This clonotype has ten or more counts. The genes are TRBV12-3 or TRBV12-4 and TRBJ1-1, with 7 nucleotides matching TRBD1. This CDR3 region has 17 residues. J gave up 2 bases and V 5 bases, and 14 bases lay outside the gene matches. CDR3 region: CASSPLGGWVPNTEAFF. CDR3 DNA sequence: TGTGCCAGCAGTCCTCTAGGGGGCTGGGTCCCTAACACTGAAGCTTTCTTT.

The genes are TRBV30 and TRBJ1-4, with 7 bases that match TRBD1. The CDR3 is 12 residues long. The J segment lost 10 bases and the V segment lost 6 bases, leaving 8 bases of the junction unmatched. Looked up from germline, CDR1 is GTSNPN and CDR2 is SVGIG (reference sequence). The CDR3, as DNA: TGTGCCTGTCGTCGGGACAGCGGAAAACTGTTTTTT. The encoded protein is CACRRDSGKLFF.

There are many counts of this clonotype. The chain combines TRBV15 with TRBJ1-2, with a possible D match to TRBD1 (6 bases). CDR3 length equals 14 residues. The V gene lost 1 base and the J gene lost 8 bases, with 14 bases spanning the gap. Germline values: CDR1 LNHNV, CDR2 YYDKDF (reference sequence). The CDR3 reads CATSRVGTSLGYTF. The CDR3 DNA is TGTGCCACCAGCAGAGTAGGGACATCGTTAGGCTACACCTTC.

This clonotype was picked up many times. V is TRBV7-7 and J is TRBJ2-3; D is uncertain. Deletions cut 1 base from V and 6 bases from J, with 8 bases between. The germline CDR1 and CDR2 sequences are SSHAT and FNYEAQ (reference sequence). There are 13 residues in the CDR3. In DNA, the CDR3 is TGTGCCAGCAGCTTAGGGAGATCCGATACGCAGTATTTT. It translates to CASSLGRSDTQYF.